The 31 T cell receptor beta chains in this list originate from one sample, sequenced in a study of blood T cell repertoires in COVID-19. Data came from immunoSEQ multiplex PCR; TCRdb stores just in-frame clones and leaves some out. The sample has 170,000 or so clones, roughly nine tenths seen once. Sequencing was carried out using peripheral blood. The receptor source for this set is a man aged 50 to 59 with acute or convalescent COVID-19.

This clone was seen only a few times. This chain links TRBV27 with TRBJ2-1; maybe TRBD2 (6 bases). Trimming removed 5 bases from V and 0 bases from J, with 20 bases in between. In germline, CDR1 is MNHEY, CDR2 SMNVEV (reference sequence). The CDR3 covers 18 residues. The CDR3 region has the DNA TGTGCCAGCAGTCCCCCCTCGGGGGTGTGGAGCTCCTACAATGAGCAGTTCTTC. Translated, it gives CASSPPSGVWSSYNEQFF.

This sequence joins TRBV12-3 or TRBV12-4 and TRBJ2-7, with TRBD2 matching over 7 bases. The CDR3 runs to 13 residues. Trimming took 5 bases from V and 2 from J; bases not matched to a gene: 3. This chain's CDR3 is CASSSGATYEQYF. CDR3 bases: TGTGCCAGCAGTAGCGGGGCCACCTACGAGCAGTACTTC.

The rearrangement joins TRBV7-9 to TRBJ1-6; 8 bases map to TRBD1. The V segment lost 5 bases and the J segment 4 bases; nucleotides outside the gene matches: 7. Germline CDR1 reads SEHNR; CDR2 reads FQNEAQ (reference sequence). The CDR3 has 16 amino acids. CDR3 residues: CASSNRDRPYNSPLHF. The CDR3 nucleotides are TGTGCCAGCAGCAACCGGGACAGGCCTTATAATTCACCCCTCCACTTT.

To note about this clone: Its ends do not fully match the called genes, so a read error is possible. This chain uses TRBV10-3 with TRBJ2-3, with TRBD2 identical over 7 bases. CDR3 size: 15 residues. Germline CDR1 ENHRY, CDR2 SYGVKD. Here the CDR3 DNA reads TGTGCCATCAGTGAGACCGAGACTAGCACGGATACGCAGTATTTT. It codes for CAISETETSTDTQYF.

J is TRBJ1-1 and V is TRBV11-2, with D hard to call. V gave up 0 bases and J gave up 3 bases, with 14 bases separating them. This CDR3 contains 16 residues. Germline V gene data show CDR1 as SGHAT and CDR2 as FQNNGV. The CDR3 region is CASSLDGETPYTEAFF. CDR3 DNA sequence: TGTGCCAGCAGCTTAGATGGGGAGACGCCCTACACTGAAGCTTTCTTT.

The chain carries TRBV11-2 and TRBJ2-1; 7 positions match TRBD2. V dropped 4 bases and J dropped 6; count of bases not matched to a gene: 12. CDR3 length: 16 amino acids. From germline, CDR1 is SGHAT and CDR2 FQNNGV. DNA of the CDR3: TGTGCCAGCAGCTCACGGGAGGCAGACCGGCTCAATGAGCAGTTCTTC. Encoded protein: CASSSREADRLNEQFF.

The chain recombines TRBV18 with TRBJ2-1; 8 nucleotides align to TRBD2. Unmatched junction bases numbered 9, after V lost 6 bases and J lost 2 bases. The CDR3 consists of 16 residues. CDR1 KGHSH and CDR2 LQKENI come from the germline V gene. CDR3 nucleotide sequence: TGTGCCAGCTCCCGCAGCCCGGGAGGGGCCTACAATGAGCAGTTCTTC. Amino acid sequence: CASSRSPGGAYNEQFF.

As to this clone: This same CDR3 is encoded by further DNA sequences in the sample. The chain couples TRBV27 to TRBJ1-2; 9 nucleotides match TRBD1. The length of the CDR3 is 14 residues. The V gene's germline CDR1 is MNHEY and CDR2 SMNVEV (reference sequence). The V segment lost 0 bases and the J segment 5 bases; nucleotides outside the gene matches: 1. This chain's CDR3 is CASSLSGQGYGYTF. Written as DNA, the CDR3 is TGTGCCAGCAGTTTATCGGGACAGGGATATGGCTACACCTTC.

The chain is built from TRBV7-9 and TRBJ1-1, with no clear D. CDR1 is SEHNR, CDR2 FQNEAQ, per germline (reference sequence). CDR3 length equals 14 residues. Trimming removed 1 base at V and 6 bases at J, with 12 bases between. The CDR3 DNA reads as TGTGCCAGCAGCTTAGGTACAGCCGGGGCTGAAGCTTTCTTT. Translation: CASSLGTAGAEAFF.

The V gene is TRBV9, the J gene TRBJ1-2; maybe TRBD1 (5 bases). Germline assignment: CDR1 SGDLS and CDR2 YYNGEE. Trimming left V 4 bases short and J 6 bases short, with 7 bases between. The CDR3 has 11 amino acids. The CDR3 sequence is CASSPGDGYTF. Written as DNA, the CDR3 is TGTGCCAGCAGCCCGGGGGATGGCTACACCTTC.

The chain employs TRBV21-1 and TRBJ1-2; no check of the table's D call, TRBD1, against the DNA was made. TRBV21-1 is termed a pseudogene. The CDR3 totals 14 residues. The CDR3 DNA sequence: TGTGCCAGCACCATAGGAAGGGGGACCTATGGCTACACCTTC. It translates to CASTIGRGTYGYTF.

This rearrangement joins TRBV5-1 to TRBJ2-2; a weak D match, TRBD2 (5 bases). The germline CDR1 and CDR2 sequences are SGHRS and YFSETQ. This CDR3 contains 13 residues. Between the trimmed V and J ends, which lost 4 bases and 4 bases, there was a span of 8 bases. The CDR3 here is CASSIRGTGELFF. The CDR3 DNA sequence: TGCGCCAGCAGCATACGGGGCACCGGGGAGCTGTTTTTT. The complete variable domain, with remaining parts taken from reference TRBV5-1 and TRBJ2-2, reads KAGVTQTPRYLIKTRGQQVTLSCSPISGHRSVSWYQQTPGQGLQFLFEYFSETQRNKGNFPGRFSGRQFSNSRSEMNVSTLELGDSALYLCASSIRGTGELFFGEGSRLTVL.

The V call is TRBV11-2, the J call TRBJ1-4, with 7 nucleotides matching TRBD1. The length of the CDR3 is 13 residues. The germline V gene encodes CDR1 SGHAT and CDR2 FQNNGV. V shed 7 bases and J 5 bases; nucleotides not matched to a gene: 4. CDR3 sequence: CASKGGLNEKLFF. The CDR3 bases are TGTGCCAGCAAAGGGGGCCTCAATGAAAAACTGTTTTTT.

V and J are TRBV23-1 and TRBJ2-3; TRBD1 agrees at 9 bases. TRBV23-1 is annotated as an ORF whose role is uncertain. This CDR3 spans 16 amino acids. V trimming: 3 bases; J trimming: 5 bases; junction bases outside the gene matches: 9. CDR3 amino acids: CASSHLNRGREDTQYF. The DNA of the CDR3 is TGCGCCAGCAGTCACTTGAACAGGGGGCGCGAAGATACGCAGTATTTT.

The V call is TRBV7-8, the J call TRBJ2-7; TRBD2 agrees at 11 bases. This CDR3 contains 13 residues. The V and J ends lost 1 base and 12 bases, in that order; junction bases with no gene match: 5. In germline, CDR1 is SGHVS, CDR2 FQNEAQ. CDR3 coding DNA: TGTGCCAGCAGCTTAGACCTAGCGGGAGGCCCGTACTTC. As protein: CASSLDLAGGPYF.

This chain joins TRBV6-5 and TRBJ2-1; 8 nucleotides line up with TRBD1. J was trimmed by 4 bases and V by 6 bases; bases with no gene match: 2. CDR3 length: 13 residues. The germline gives CDR1 MNHEY, CDR2 SVGAGI. The CDR3, as DNA: TGTGCCAGCAGCAGGACAGGGTACAATGAGCAGTTCTTC. Amino acids: CASSRTGYNEQFF.

This clone was observed once. The chain recombines TRBV13 with TRBJ2-5; 10 bases map to TRBD2. Losses at the gene ends were 5 bases for V and 5 bases for J; bases not matched to a gene: 14. The CDR3 runs 17 residues. From germline, CDR1 is PRHDT and CDR2 FYEKMQ (reference sequence). CDR3 amino acids: CASSLGLAGEYGETQYF. The CDR3 coding sequence is TGTGCCAGCAGCCTGGGGCTAGCGGGAGAGTATGGCGAGACCCAGTACTTC.

The genes are TRBV11-2 and TRBJ2-5; 13 nucleotides match TRBD2. Germline CDR1 reads SGHAT; CDR2 reads FQNNGV. The trim removed 4 bases at V and 7 bases at J, leaving 9 bases unmatched. The CDR3 extends over 16 amino acids. CDR3 DNA: TGTGCCAGCAGCTCCACCGGGACTAGCGGGAAGGTGACCCAGTACTTC. Translated, it gives CASSSTGTSGKVTQYF.

J is TRBJ1-3 and V is TRBV18; the match to TRBD1 covers 7 bases. Germline loops: CDR1 KGHSH, CDR2 LQKENI. The junction had 3 bases not matched to a gene; V was cut back by 3 bases and J by 1 base. The CDR3 extends over 15 amino acids. The CDR3 nucleotides read TGTGCCAGCTCACCCCGGGGACAGTCTGGAAACACCATATATTTT. Translation: CASSPRGQSGNTIYF. Full variable domain (outside the CDR3, taken from reference TRBV18 and TRBJ1-3): NAGVMQNPRHLVRRRGQEARLRCSPMKGHSHVYWYRQLPEEGLKFMVYLQKENIIDESGMPKERFSAEFPKEGPSILRIQQVVRGDSAAYFCASSPRGQSGNTIYFGEGSWLTVV.

Comments on this clone: This CDR3 is also generated by other DNA sequences in the sample. This rearrangement joins TRBV7-3 to TRBJ2-3, with D possibly TRBD2 on 6 matching bases. The CDR3 is 15 amino acids. V was cut by 5 bases and J by 4 bases, with 16 bases left in between. Per germline, CDR1 SGHTA and CDR2 FQGTGA. DNA for the CDR3: TGTGCCAGCAGCCCTTTACCCGGGAGCCCAGATACGCAGTATTTT. Translation: CASSPLPGSPDTQYF.

The chain combines TRBV28 with TRBJ2-6, with 8 nucleotides matching TRBD1. Germline CDR1 reads MDHEN; CDR2 reads SYDVKM. This CDR3 region has 17 residues. The V and J ends lost 5 bases and 0 bases, in that order; junction bases with no gene match: 6. The CDR3 bases are TGTGCCAGCAGTAGACAGGGGCTCATCTCTGGGGCCAACGTCCTGACTTTC. It translates to CASSRQGLISGANVLTF.

The chain recombines TRBV5-5 with TRBJ1-2; tentatively, D is TRBD1 (5 bases). Germline loops: CDR1 SGHKS, CDR2 YYEKEE (reference sequence). The CDR3 has 13 residues. Trimming removed 4 bases from V and 6 bases from J, with 13 bases in between. DNA for the CDR3: TGTGCCAGCAGCCTCGGACCCAGGGATGGCTACACCTTC. Translated, it gives CASSLGPRDGYTF.

Details on this clone: The sample has other DNA sequences that encode this CDR3 too. The V call is TRBV5-1, the J call TRBJ1-1; 9 positions match TRBD1. The CDR3 contains 14 residues. The V and J ends lost 3 bases and 7 bases, in that order; junction bases with no gene match: 7. CDR1 SGHRS and CDR2 YFSETQ come from the germline V gene. CDR3: CASSSLPGQGEAFF. In nucleotides, the CDR3 is TGCGCCAGCAGCTCACTTCCGGGACAGGGTGAAGCTTTCTTT. Full variable domain (rest looked up from reference TRBV5-1 and TRBJ1-1): KAGVTQTPRYLIKTRGQQVTLSCSPISGHRSVSWYQQTPGQGLQFLFEYFSETQRNKGNFPGRFSGRQFSNSRSEMNVSTLELGDSALYLCASSSLPGQGEAFFGQGTRLTVV.

This sequence joins TRBV6-6 and TRBJ1-2; no clear D. CDR1 and CDR2 from the germline V gene are MNHNY and SVGAGI (reference sequence). Trimming took 4 bases from V and 2 from J, leaving 8 bases between them. This CDR3 region has 13 residues. As DNA, the CDR3 is TGTGCCAGCAGTTTACAGCCCAACTATGGCTACACCTTC. Translation gives CASSLQPNYGYTF.

The rearrangement links TRBV19 to TRBJ2-1, with 7 nucleotides matching TRBD1. The CDR3 extends over 14 amino acids. CDR1 LNHDA and CDR2 SQIVND come from the germline V gene (reference sequence). Losses at the gene ends were 7 bases for V and 4 bases for J; bases not matched to a gene: 7. The CDR3 loop is CASKRYRGYNEQFF. The CDR3 region has the DNA TGTGCCAGTAAGAGGTACAGGGGTTACAATGAGCAGTTCTTC.

The V and J genes are TRBV7-9 and TRBJ1-4; 7 bases match TRBD1. The V gene end was trimmed by 0 bases and the J gene end by 3 bases; junction bases not matched to a gene: 4. Germline V CDR1 and CDR2: SEHNR, FQNEAQ (reference sequence). The CDR3 covers 16 residues. DNA for the CDR3: TGTGCCAGCAGCTTAGCCCCGGGACAGCCTAATGAAAAACTGTTTTTT. Residues: CASSLAPGQPNEKLFF.

The chain employs TRBV2 and TRBJ2-1; 8 nucleotides agree with TRBD1. The germline V gene encodes CDR1 SNHLY and CDR2 FYNNEI. Losses at the gene ends were 0 bases for V and 6 bases for J; bases not matched to a gene: 13. The CDR3 sequence is 18 residues long. Here the CDR3 reads CASSEALSWRQGINEQFF. In DNA, the CDR3 is TGTGCCAGCAGTGAAGCGCTTTCTTGGAGACAGGGGATCAATGAGCAGTTCTTC.

The rearrangement links TRBV28 to TRBJ2-7, with D perhaps matching TRBD1 (6 bases). Germline CDR1 is MDHEN and CDR2 is SYDVKM. Trimming removed 8 bases at V and 0 bases at J, with 14 bases between. This CDR3 contains 14 residues. The CDR3 region has the DNA TGTGCCAGCTCTGGACAGCGACCCTCCTACGAGCAGTACGTC. This encodes CASSGQRPSYEQYV.

The V and J genes are TRBV27 and TRBJ2-7; D is possibly TRBD2 (5 bases). Trimming took 2 bases from V and 1 from J, leaving 15 bases between them. There are 16 residues in the CDR3. The germline V gene encodes CDR1 MNHEY and CDR2 SMNVEV (reference sequence). This CDR3 reads CASSLEGNEGSYEQYF. As DNA, the CDR3 is TGTGCCAGCAGTTTAGAGGGCAACGAAGGATCCTACGAGCAGTACTTC.

The chain recombines TRBV20-1 with TRBJ2-5; D not resolved. CDR3 size: 10 residues. Trimming took off 5 bases at V and 5 bases at J, with 6 bases between the two ends. The germline V gene has CDR1 DFQATT and CDR2 SNEGSKA (reference sequence). The CDR3 protein is CSAPRETQYF. The CDR3 nucleotides read TGCAGTGCTCCACGGGAGACCCAGTACTTC.

The chain couples TRBV27 to TRBJ1-5; 8 bases align to TRBD1. V lost 6 bases, J lost 6 bases, and 13 bases stayed unmatched. This CDR3 is 16 amino acids long. Germline V gives CDR1 MNHEY, CDR2 SMNVEV (reference sequence). The CDR3 DNA reads TGTGCCAGCAGGCCTACAGGGGGGGGAGGAGGTCAGCCCCAGCATTTT. This translates into CASRPTGGGGGQPQHF.